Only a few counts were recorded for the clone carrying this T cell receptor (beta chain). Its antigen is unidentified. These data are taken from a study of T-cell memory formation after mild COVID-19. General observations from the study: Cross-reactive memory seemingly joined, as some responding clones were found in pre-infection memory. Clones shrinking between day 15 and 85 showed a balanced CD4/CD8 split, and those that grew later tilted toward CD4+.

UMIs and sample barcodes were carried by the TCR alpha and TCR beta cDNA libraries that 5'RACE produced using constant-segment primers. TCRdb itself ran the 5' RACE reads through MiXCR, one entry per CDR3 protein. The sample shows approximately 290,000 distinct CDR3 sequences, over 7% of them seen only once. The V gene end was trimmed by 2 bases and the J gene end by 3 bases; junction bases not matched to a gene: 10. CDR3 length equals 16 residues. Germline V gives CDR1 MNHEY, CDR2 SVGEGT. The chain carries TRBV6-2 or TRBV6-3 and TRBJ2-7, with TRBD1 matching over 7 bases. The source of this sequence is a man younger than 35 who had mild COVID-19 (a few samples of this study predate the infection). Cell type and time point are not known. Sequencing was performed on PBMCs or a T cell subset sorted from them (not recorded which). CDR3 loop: CASSYPSGQTFYEQYF. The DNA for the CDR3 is TGTGCCAGCAGTTACCCCTCGGGACAGACCTTCTACGAGCAGTACTTC.